The 27 T cell receptor beta chains below come from one sample, sequenced in a study of Ad26.COV2.S vaccination and SARS-CoV-2 variants. TCRdb's table, derived via immunoSEQ multiplex PCR, lists solely in-frame clones and lacks some. The sample records about 390,000 clones, roughly nine tenths being singletons. The treatment: around 19 received Ad26.COV2.S at low or high dose, single or two shots; about 5 received placebo; per-sample allocation not given. Collection of samples fell on day 63 after the first vaccine or placebo injection. Sequenced material: peripheral blood, taken in a trial of Ad26.COV2.S vaccine versus placebo. Receptor source: a person between 18 and 60 years old who received the Ad26.COV2.S COVID-19 vaccine or a placebo.

This clone was picked up many times. The chain is built from TRBV7-2 and TRBJ1-2; possible D gene TRBD1, 5 bases. With 1 base removed from V and 0 bases from J, the gap between germline ends came to 12 bases. The CDR3 contains 16 residues. CDR1 is SGHTA and CDR2 is FQGNSA in the germline V gene. As DNA, the CDR3 is TGTGCCAGCAGCTTAGATTGGGGCCTATCTAACTATGGCTACACCTTC. Residues: CASSLDWGLSNYGYTF.

The chain combines TRBV19 with TRBJ1-1; D possibly corresponds to TRBD1 (5 bases). Deletions cut 9 bases from V and 0 bases from J, with 20 bases between. The CDR3 contains 16 residues. CDR1 and CDR2 (germline): LNHDA, SQIVND (reference sequence). Written as DNA, the CDR3 is TGTGCCAGCCGGGGGGGTACCGGGACGGTGAACACTGAAGCTTTCTTT. Its protein product is CASRGGTGTVNTEAFF.

The chain joins TRBV30 to TRBJ1-1; D unclear. CDR1 and CDR2 from the germline V gene are GTSNPN and SVGIG (reference sequence). This CDR3 has 13 amino acids. V was trimmed by 1 base and J by 6 bases, leaving 12 bases between them. DNA of the CDR3: TGTGCCTGGAGTGGAATTAAGCAGGCTGAAGCTTTCTTT. Translated, it gives CAWSGIKQAEAFF.

The rearrangement uses TRBV7-9 and TRBJ2-4; 9 bases agree with TRBD2. CDR3 length equals 19 residues. Germline loops: CDR1 SEHNR, CDR2 FQNEAQ (reference sequence). Trimming removed 3 bases from V and 0 bases from J; junction bases left unmatched: 12. CDR3 sequence reads: CASSFPNPGSGGAKNIQYF. The CDR3 DNA sequence: TGTGCCAGCAGCTTCCCTAACCCAGGTAGCGGGGGAGCCAAAAACATTCAGTACTTC. Full variable domain (remainder filled in from reference TRBV7-9 and TRBJ2-4): DTGVSQNPRHKITKRGQNVTFRCDPISEHNRLYWYRQTLGQGPEFLTYFQNEAQLEKSRLLSDRFSAERPKGSFSTLEIQRTEQGDSAMYLCASSFPNPGSGGAKNIQYFGAGTRLSVL.

This clone came up once. The chain links TRBV20-1 to TRBJ1-5; unclear D gene. V was clipped by 3 bases and J by 1 base, with 10 bases between them. Germline CDR1 and CDR2: DFQATT and SNEGSKA (reference sequence). CDR3 length: 14 amino acids. Here the CDR3 reads CSASWGMSNQPQHF. The CDR3 DNA reads as TGCAGTGCTAGTTGGGGAATGAGCAATCAGCCCCAGCATTTT.

The genes are TRBV7-6 and TRBJ2-1, with 8 bases fitting TRBD2. CDR3 length equals 16 residues. Germline assignment: CDR1 SGHVS and CDR2 FNYEAQ. V lost 1 base to trimming and J lost 2 bases; unmatched junction nucleotides: 4. This CDR3 reads CASSLGGLATYNEQFF. The CDR3 bases are TGTGCCAGCAGCTTAGGAGGACTAGCAACCTACAATGAGCAGTTCTTC.

This CDR3 is CASKSTANTDTQYF. CDR3 nucleotide sequence: TGTGCCAGCAAAAGTACAGCGAACACAGATACGCAGTATTTT. This chain connects TRBV2 to TRBJ2-3; D not resolved. This CDR3 comprises 14 residues. Trimming pared 7 bases from V and 2 bases from J, leaving 13 bases between. Looked up from germline, CDR1 is SNHLY and CDR2 is FYNNEI.

This clone has only one observation. This chain joins TRBV7-9 and TRBJ1-4, with 10 positions matching TRBD1. The trim removed 1 base at V and 7 bases at J, leaving 3 bases unmatched. Germline V gives CDR1 SEHNR, CDR2 FQNEAQ (reference sequence). This CDR3 region has 15 residues. The CDR3 DNA reads as TGTGCCAGCAGCTTAGAAGGGACAGGGGTTGAAAAACTGTTTTTT. Translation: CASSLEGTGVEKLFF.

The V and J genes are TRBV10-2 and TRBJ2-3; no clear D gene. The V gene lost 5 bases and the J gene lost 3 bases, with 6 bases spanning the gap. CDR1 is WSHSY, CDR2 SAAADI, per germline. There are 12 residues in the CDR3. The CDR3 sequence is CASSPQTDTQYF. The CDR3 bases are TGCGCCAGCAGTCCCCAGACAGATACGCAGTATTTT.

V gene TRBV18 combines with J gene TRBJ1-1; weak D call: TRBD1 (5 bases). Germline CDR1 and CDR2: KGHSH and LQKENI. With 1 base removed from V and 5 bases from J, the gap between germline ends came to 11 bases. The CDR3 extends over 14 amino acids. The CDR3 reads CASSPLVGRTEAFF. The CDR3 DNA reads as TGTGCCAGCTCACCACTTGTGGGGCGAACTGAAGCTTTCTTT.

This clone was picked up one time. The chain recombines TRBV6-5 with TRBJ1-1; unclear D gene. V was pared by 6 bases and J by 5 bases, with 13 bases between. This CDR3 is 13 amino acids long. Germline V gene data show CDR1 as MNHEY and CDR2 as SVGAGI. CDR3 protein: CASRTLGETEAFF. The CDR3 DNA is TGTGCCAGCAGAACGCTCGGGGAAACTGAAGCTTTCTTT.

This rearrangement joins TRBV10-3 to TRBJ2-1; TRBD1 might be the D (6 bases). The CDR3 covers 15 residues. Germline V gene data show CDR1 as ENHRY and CDR2 as SYGVKD. The V and J ends lost 10 bases and 2 bases respectively, with 18 bases between them. CDR3 in amino acids: CATDSIRGAYNEQFF. The CDR3 DNA reads as TGTGCCACCGATTCCATCAGGGGCGCCTACAATGAGCAGTTCTTC.

The chain joins TRBV5-1 to TRBJ1-5, with TRBD1 matching 8 bases. In germline, CDR1 is SGHRS, CDR2 YFSETQ. Unmatched junction bases numbered 0, after V lost 0 bases and J lost 1 base. The CDR3 has 15 residues. The CDR3 nucleotides read TGCGCCAGCAGCTTGGGGACAGGGAGCAATCAGCCCCAGCATTTT. It yields the protein CASSLGTGSNQPQHF.

The chain combines TRBV29-1 with TRBJ2-3; D unresolved. V lost 3 bases and J 0 bases, leaving 13 bases between the germline ends. The CDR3 consists of 15 residues. Germline values: CDR1 SQVTM, CDR2 ANQGSEA. CDR3 in DNA: TGCAGCGTTGATGGGATCCCCCTTAGCACAGATACGCAGTATTTT. Its protein product is CSVDGIPLSTDTQYF.

The chain links TRBV5-1 to TRBJ1-4; 7 bases fit TRBD1. Per germline, CDR1 SGHRS and CDR2 YFSETQ. This CDR3 spans 15 amino acids. The ends lost 0 bases at V and 4 bases at J; junction bases unmatched: 3. In nucleotides, the CDR3 is TGCGCCAGCAGCTTGGGACAGGGATATAATGAAAAACTGTTTTTT. Translated: CASSLGQGYNEKLFF.

This clone was found once. The gene calls are TRBV11-2 and TRBJ1-4; D perhaps matches TRBD1 (5 bases). Germline V lookup: CDR1 SGHAT, CDR2 FQNNGV. Trimming stripped 1 base from V and 11 bases from J, with 20 bases between. The CDR3 length is 16 residues. CDR3: CASSLGATAARGKLFF. DNA of the CDR3: TGTGCCAGCAGCTTAGGGGCCACGGCAGCGCGGGGGAAACTGTTTTTT.

V is TRBV4-1 and J is TRBJ1-1, with no clear D. From germline, CDR1 is MGHRA and CDR2 YSYEKL. V lost 4 bases and J 5 bases, leaving 14 bases between the germline ends. This CDR3 is 14 amino acids long. This CDR3 is CASSRLYRRTEAFF. Here the CDR3 DNA reads TGCGCCAGCAGCCGCCTTTACCGGAGAACTGAAGCTTTCTTT.

The chain has TRBV30 and TRBJ2-2, with 10 bases lining up with TRBD1. This CDR3 has 16 amino acids. Per the germline V gene, CDR1 is GTSNPN and CDR2 is SVGIG (reference sequence). V was pared by 5 bases and J by 1 base, with 7 bases of the junction left unmatched. CDR3: CAWDRGRDVNTGELFF. CDR3 nucleotide sequence: TGTGCCTGGGACAGGGGGCGGGATGTGAACACCGGGGAGCTGTTTTTT.

The chain joins TRBV7-9 to TRBJ1-1; the D is unclear. CDR1 and CDR2 from the germline V gene are SEHNR and FQNEAQ (reference sequence). The CDR3 spans 15 residues. V lost 6 bases and J 1 base, leaving 15 bases between the germline ends. CDR3 DNA sequence: TGTGCCAGCAGATTAAGAGGCGATAAGAACACTGAAGCTTTCTTT. Its translation is CASRLRGDKNTEAFF. Full variable domain (outside the CDR3, taken from reference TRBV7-9 and TRBJ1-1): DTGVSQNPRHKITKRGQNVTFRCDPISEHNRLYWYRQTLGQGPEFLTYFQNEAQLEKSRLLSDRFSAERPKGSFSTLEIQRTEQGDSAMYLCASRLRGDKNTEAFFGQGTRLTVV.

CDR3 DNA: TGCGCCACCCGAACCGACTACCTTAACACCGGGGAGCTGTTTTTT. Protein sequence: CATRTDYLNTGELFF. The chain couples TRBV5-1 to TRBJ2-2, with a tentative D call TRBD2 (5 bases). The ends were cut back, 9 bases at V and 2 bases at J, with 17 bases in the middle. This CDR3 spans 15 amino acids. Germline loops: CDR1 SGHRS, CDR2 YFSETQ.

In DNA, the CDR3 is TGTGCCAGCAGGGACGGAACGGCCGGGGAGCTGTTTTTT. It specifies CASRDGTAGELFF. The chain couples TRBV7-6 to TRBJ2-2; no definite D call. This CDR3 spans 13 amino acids. Germline lookup yields CDR1 SGHVS and CDR2 FNYEAQ. Trimming pared 6 bases from V and 6 bases from J, leaving 11 bases between.

The chain recombines TRBV11-2 with TRBJ1-1, with a possible D match to TRBD1 (6 bases). Between the trimmed V and J ends, which lost 1 base and 6 bases, there was a span of 15 bases. Germline V gives CDR1 SGHAT, CDR2 FQNNGV. This CDR3 has 15 residues. In nucleotides, the CDR3 is TGTGCCAGCAGCTTAGTGGGCAGGGGAATACCTGAAGCTTTCTTT. It translates to CASSLVGRGIPEAFF.

This sequence joins TRBV7-9 and TRBJ1-1; tentative D call: TRBD1 (5 bases). Germline loops: CDR1 SEHNR, CDR2 FQNEAQ (reference sequence). CDR3 length: 12 residues. Trimming left V 10 bases short and J 0 bases short, with 9 bases between. CDR3 sequence reads: CAIQGLNTEAFF. The CDR3 DNA reads TGTGCCATCCAGGGATTGAACACTGAAGCTTTCTTT.

The chain uses TRBV10-3 and TRBJ2-1, with D perhaps TRBD1 or TRBD2 (6 bases each). The CDR3 has 16 amino acids. Germline V gene lookup returns CDR1 ENHRY and CDR2 SYGVKD. V lost 2 bases and J lost 6, with 17 bases in between. The CDR3 DNA reads as TGTGCCATCAGTGAGACGTCAGGGGACGGGGGCAATGAGCAGTTCTTC. It specifies CAISETSGDGGNEQFF.

The chain combines TRBV4-2 with TRBJ1-4; D is undetermined. Germline values: CDR1 LGHNA, CDR2 YNFKEQ. The V and J ends lost 4 bases and 5 bases respectively, with 5 bases between them. The CDR3 is 12 residues long. Here the CDR3 DNA reads TGTGCCAGCAGCCGGGAAAATGAAAAACTGTTTTTT. Its translation is CASSRENEKLFF.

The V gene is TRBV5-6, the J gene TRBJ1-2; D might be TRBD1 (5 bases). V dropped 9 bases and J dropped 6 bases, with 15 bases sitting between them. The length of the CDR3 is 12 residues. CDR1 is SGHDT, CDR2 YYEEEE, per germline. CDR3 residues: CATGTGNDGYTF. The DNA for the CDR3 is TGTGCCACCGGGACGGGGAATGATGGCTACACCTTC.

The chain carries TRBV5-4 and TRBJ2-3; D gene ambiguous. The CDR3 is 16 amino acids. V was shortened by 2 bases and J by 1 base, with 14 bases between the two germline ends. Germline CDR1 reads SGHNT; CDR2 reads YYREEE (reference sequence). CDR3 coding DNA: TGTGCCAGCAGCTTAAAAGTACCGAGCGGCACAGATACGCAGTATTTT. It encodes CASSLKVPSGTDTQYF.